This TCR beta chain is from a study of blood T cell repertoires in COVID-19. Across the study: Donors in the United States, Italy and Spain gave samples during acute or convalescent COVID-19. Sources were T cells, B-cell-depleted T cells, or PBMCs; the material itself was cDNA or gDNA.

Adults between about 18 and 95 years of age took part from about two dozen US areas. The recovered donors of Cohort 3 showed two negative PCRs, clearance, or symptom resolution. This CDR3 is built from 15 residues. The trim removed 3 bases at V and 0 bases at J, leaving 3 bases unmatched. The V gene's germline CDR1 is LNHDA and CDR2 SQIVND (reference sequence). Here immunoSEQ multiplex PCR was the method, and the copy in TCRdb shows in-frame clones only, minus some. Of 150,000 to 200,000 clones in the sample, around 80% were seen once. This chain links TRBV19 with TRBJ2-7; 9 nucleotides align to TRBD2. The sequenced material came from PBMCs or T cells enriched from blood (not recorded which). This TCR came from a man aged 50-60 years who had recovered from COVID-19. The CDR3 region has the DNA TGTGCCAGTAGTATCCTAGCGGGGTCCTCCTACGAGCAGTACTTC. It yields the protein CASSILAGSSYEQYF.